These 24 T cell receptor beta chains originate from one sample sequenced in a study of tumor-infiltrating lymphocytes in primary liver carcinoma. Co-extraction yielded RNA and DNA from 20-30 mg of unsorted bulk tissue. With roughly 500 ng total RNA as template and a constant-region primer, TCR beta cDNA was made. ARM-PCR, slightly modified, supplied the TCR beta libraries through three nested multiplex PCR rounds. The two initial PCR rounds, ten to eleven cycles each, used TRBV1-TRBV30 forward and C-beta reverse primers. Each CDR3 protein gets one entry after TCRdb re-called the multiplex PCR reads with MiXCR. The data hold about 92,000 distinct CDR3 sequences, with about 73% observed a single time. The material sequenced was tumor-adjacent normal liver tissue. The source of these receptors is a man aged 35 to 55 with primary liver carcinoma and hepatitis B virus infection.

About this clonotype: The missing conserved phenylalanine or tryptophan at the end of this CDR3 makes a read error likely. V and J are TRBV11-2 and TRBJ2-3; a weak D match, TRBD1 (6 bases). The DNA end favors TRBJ1-5, so the J call may be wrong. The CDR3 contains 15 residues. Germline V gene sequence: CDR1 SGHAT, CDR2 FQNNGV. The CDR3 DNA sequence: TGTGCCAGCAGATTAGAGGTTGGGGGCCAGGGTACGCAGCATGTT. Its protein product is CASRLEVGGQGTQHV.

This clonotype was seen many times. The J gene is TRBJ2-7, the V gene TRBV6-1; no firm D call. The CDR3 has 13 amino acids. Trimming cost V 3 bases and J 2 bases, with 8 bases left between them. CDR1 is MNHNS, CDR2 SASEGT, per germline. In nucleotides, the CDR3 is TGTGCCAGCAGTGATGGGGTCGCCTACGAGCAGTACTTC. It is translated as CASSDGVAYEQYF.

As concerns this clonotype: A read error may explain this, as a much larger clone is one base away. The chain combines TRBV10-2 with TRBJ2-5; TRBD2 aligns across 12 bases. J gave up 9 bases and V 5 bases, and 13 bases lay outside the gene matches. Per germline, CDR1 WSHSY and CDR2 SAAADI. This CDR3 is built from 16 residues. The CDR3 spells CASSNGTSGFGGAQYF. Here the CDR3 DNA reads TGCGCCAGCAGTAACGGGACTAGCGGGTTTGGGGGGGCCCAGTACTTC.

On this clonotype itself: This may come from a read error, since a much larger clone is one base off. The chain joins TRBV4-1 to TRBJ2-5; 7 bases match TRBD1. Germline V gene data show CDR1 as MGHRA and CDR2 as YSYEKL. This CDR3 region has 16 residues. V was clipped by 6 bases and J by 2 bases; unmatched bases: 12. The CDR3 region has the DNA TGCGCCAGCAGACATTCCCCGGGACAGTCACAAGAGACCCAGTACTTC. Translating gives CASRHSPGQSQETQYF.

The sample holds many counts of this clonotype. The CDR3 coding sequence is TGCAGCGTTGAATCAACTAGCGCAGACGAGCAGTACTTC. This codes for CSVESTSADEQYF. The gene calls are TRBV29-1 and TRBJ2-7, with 7 positions matching TRBD2. The CDR3 contains 13 residues. In germline, CDR1 is SQVTM, CDR2 ANQGSEA. J lost 5 bases, V lost 2 bases, and 6 bases had no gene match.

Concerning this clonotype itself: This may come from a read error, since a much larger clone is one base off. The chain has TRBV5-4 and TRBJ2-5; TRBD1 agrees at 9 bases. This CDR3 is built from 14 residues. J gave up 1 base and V 5 bases, and 3 bases lay outside the gene matches. Germline assignment: CDR1 SGHNT and CDR2 YYREEE (reference sequence). CDR3 loop: CASRQDRGQETQYF. The CDR3 DNA follows: TGTGCCAGCAGACAGGACAGGGGCCAAGAGACCCAGTACTTC.

This clonotype was counted once. At one boundary the junction diverges from the germline segment, which might be a read error. J is TRBJ2-7 and V is TRBV11-2; D is uncertain. The CDR3 has 13 residues. CDR1 is SGHAT and CDR2 is FQNNGV in the germline V gene. For the CDR3, the DNA is TGTGGCAGCAGCTCAAGCCCCACCTACGAGCAGTACTTC. Residues: CGSSSSPTYEQYF.

As for this clonotype: A much larger clone is a single base away; this may be a read error. This sequence joins TRBV15 and TRBJ2-3, with 7 bases matching TRBD2. V shed 5 bases and J 4 bases; nucleotides not matched to a gene: 21. Germline CDR1 LNHNV, CDR2 YYDKDF (reference sequence). The CDR3 has 19 amino acids. The CDR3 nucleotides are TGTGCCACCAGCGGGTACCTAATGGGAGGGCCTTATGAGGCAGATACGCAGTATTTT. Translated, it gives CATSGYLMGGPYEADTQYF.

In the case of this clonotype: The junction departs from germline at one end; a sequencing error may be responsible. The chain joins TRBV5-1 to TRBJ2-7; 8 bases are shared with TRBD1. CDR1 SGHRS and CDR2 YFSETQ come from the germline V gene. The CDR3 spans 14 residues. The CDR3 DNA is TGCGCCAGCAGCTCCAGGGGGCCCTCCTACGAGCATTACTTC. Protein product: CASSSRGPSYEHYF.

This clonotype was detected ten times or more. V and J are TRBV12-3 or TRBV12-4 and TRBJ2-1; D is perhaps TRBD1 (6 bases). The CDR3 is made up of 11 amino acids. The V and J ends lost 2 bases and 10 bases respectively, with 6 bases between them. CDR3 region: CASSLQGEQFF. The CDR3 DNA reads TGTGCCAGCAGTTTACAGGGGGAGCAGTTCTTC.

On this clonotype: This may be a read error, as it is one base from a much larger clone. The chain combines TRBV10-3 with TRBJ2-2, with 7 bases matching TRBD1. From germline, CDR1 is ENHRY and CDR2 SYGVKD. The CDR3 has 15 amino acids. V was clipped by 6 bases and J by 0 bases; unmatched bases: 4. In nucleotides, the CDR3 is TGTGCCATCAGGGACGGGACAGCGAACACCGGGGAGCTGTTTTTT. Translating it yields CAIRDGTANTGELFF.

This clonotype is large within its sample. The chain couples TRBV29-1 to TRBJ2-3, with 9 bases that match TRBD2. Trimming took 6 bases from V and 2 from J; bases not matched to a gene: 6. Per germline, CDR1 SQVTM and CDR2 ANQGSEA. This CDR3 spans 14 amino acids. This CDR3 is CSVAPSGDTDTQYF. The CDR3 DNA reads as TGCAGCGTCGCTCCTAGCGGGGACACAGATACGCAGTATTTT.

This clonotype was observed at least ten times. The chain employs TRBV4-2 and TRBJ2-3; possible D gene TRBD2, 5 bases. The germline gives CDR1 LGHNA, CDR2 YNFKEQ. The germline V and J ends were trimmed by 0 bases and 5 bases, with 18 bases remaining between them. The CDR3 covers 17 residues. The DNA for the CDR3 is TGTGCCAGCAGCCAAGATGCCCTAGCCTCTTTTAGAGATACGCAGTATTTT. Its translation: CASSQDALASFRDTQYF.

The chain joins TRBV12-3 or TRBV12-4 to TRBJ2-3; the D is unclear. V was pared by 5 bases and J by 14 bases, with 17 bases between. The CDR3 spans 12 residues. CDR3 coding DNA: TGTGCCAGCAGTCCTCTCTTTGATATGCGGTATTTT. Amino acid sequence: CASSPLFDMRYF.

This chain uses TRBV28 with TRBJ2-3; 12 bases are shared with TRBD2. This CDR3 spans 15 amino acids. The germline gives CDR1 MDHEN, CDR2 SYDVKM. V trimming: 5 bases; J trimming: 5 bases; junction bases outside the gene matches: 5. CDR3 in amino acids: CASSPQLAGGDTQYF. The CDR3 DNA reads TGTGCCAGCAGTCCACAACTAGCGGGAGGAGATACGCAGTATTTT.

This clonotype was found a few times. This may come from a read error, since a much larger clone is one base off. The chain employs TRBV6-5 and TRBJ2-2; D is unclear. Trimming took off 6 bases at V and 0 bases at J, with 5 bases between the two ends. Looked up from germline, CDR1 is MNHEY and CDR2 is SVGAGI. The length of the CDR3 is 13 residues. The CDR3 loop is CASSTPNTGELFF. The DNA of the CDR3 is TGTGCCAGCAGCACCCCGAACACCGGGGAGCTGTTTTTT.

With regard to this clonotype: A clone one base away is much larger, so this may be a read error. The rearrangement links TRBV12-3 or TRBV12-4 to TRBJ2-1; TRBD1 or TRBD2 may be the D gene (5 bases each). With 5 bases removed from V and 9 bases from J, the gap between germline ends came to 20 bases. This CDR3 region has 15 residues. DNA of the CDR3: TGTGCCAGCAGTCCCTCCGGCCGGTGGGACGGTGAGCAGTTCTTC. It specifies CASSPSGRWDGEQFF.

In its sample, this clonotype was seen a few times. The rearrangement links TRBV28 to TRBJ1-1; D remains ambiguous. Trimming shortened V by 2 bases and J by 7 bases, and 8 bases separated the two germline ends. Germline V CDR1 and CDR2: MDHEN, SYDVKM. The length of the CDR3 is 12 residues. The CDR3 DNA reads TGTGCCAGCAGTTTAAAGGCCCTTGAAGCTTTCTTT. Amino acids: CASSLKALEAFF.

This clonotype was counted a few times. The CDR3 does not close with the conserved phenylalanine or tryptophan, likely indicating a read error. The chain recombines TRBV29-1 with TRBJ1-1; TRBD1 might be the D (6 bases). CDR3 length equals 13 residues. V lost 7 bases and J 5 bases, leaving 17 bases between the germline ends. Germline V gene data show CDR1 as SQVTM and CDR2 as ANQGSEA. The CDR3 DNA reads as TGCAGCGCTGCCCCTACAGGGAGGACTGAAGCTTTCCTT. Amino acids: CSAAPTGRTEAFL.

Comment on this clonotype: Without the conserved terminal phenylalanine or tryptophan, this CDR3 likely stems from a read error. The V and J genes are TRBV11-2 and TRBJ2-7; 7 bases line up with TRBD2. Losses at the gene ends were 1 base for V and 0 bases for J; bases not matched to a gene: 3. The CDR3 runs 15 residues. Germline CDR1 is SGHAT and CDR2 is FQNNGV. The CDR3 sequence: CASSLVGGNSYEQYL. CDR3 bases: TGTGCCAGCAGCTTAGTGGGGGGGAACTCCTACGAGCAGTACCTC.

The sample holds many counts of this clonotype. This chain joins TRBV11-2 and TRBJ2-7; unclear D gene. The CDR3 spans 11 residues. Trimming stripped 3 bases from V and 6 bases from J, with 6 bases between. CDR1 SGHAT and CDR2 FQNNGV come from the germline V gene. The CDR3 sequence is CASSLSVEQYF. CDR3 sequence (DNA): TGTGCCAGCAGCTTGAGCGTCGAGCAGTACTTC.

This clonotype was found once. The chain has TRBV11-1 and TRBJ2-1; possible D gene TRBD1, 7 bases. Germline V gene data show CDR1 as SGHAT and CDR2 as FQDESV (reference sequence). V was trimmed by 10 bases and J by 7 bases, leaving 26 bases between them. This CDR3 has 16 residues. The CDR3 sequence: CANTSSRDRDLNEQFF. The CDR3 coding sequence is TGTGCCAACACCTCATCCCGAGACAGGGACTTAAATGAGCAGTTCTTC.

This clonotype has more than one count but fewer than ten. A read error may be the cause here, since a much bigger clone is one base away. The rearrangement links TRBV6-1 to TRBJ2-1; D assignment may be TRBD1 or TRBD2 (6 bases each). Germline values: CDR1 MNHNS, CDR2 SASEGT. With 2 bases removed from V and 6 bases from J, the gap between germline ends came to 20 bases. The CDR3 loop spans 17 amino acids. The CDR3 spells CASSERGVWQGTNEQFF. CDR3 sequence (DNA): TGTGCCAGCAGTGAAAGGGGGGTTTGGCAGGGGACCAATGAGCAGTTCTTC.

On this clonotype: The junction departs from the called germline gene at one end, perhaps through a read error. The CDR3 loop reads CASSQEPNRSYEQYF. The CDR3 nucleotides read TGCGCCAGCAGTCAAGAACCCAACCGCTCCTACGAGCAGTACTTC. The rearrangement joins TRBV4-1 to TRBJ2-7; D is unresolved. CDR1 and CDR2 from the germline V gene are MGHRA and YSYEKL. CDR3 size: 15 residues.